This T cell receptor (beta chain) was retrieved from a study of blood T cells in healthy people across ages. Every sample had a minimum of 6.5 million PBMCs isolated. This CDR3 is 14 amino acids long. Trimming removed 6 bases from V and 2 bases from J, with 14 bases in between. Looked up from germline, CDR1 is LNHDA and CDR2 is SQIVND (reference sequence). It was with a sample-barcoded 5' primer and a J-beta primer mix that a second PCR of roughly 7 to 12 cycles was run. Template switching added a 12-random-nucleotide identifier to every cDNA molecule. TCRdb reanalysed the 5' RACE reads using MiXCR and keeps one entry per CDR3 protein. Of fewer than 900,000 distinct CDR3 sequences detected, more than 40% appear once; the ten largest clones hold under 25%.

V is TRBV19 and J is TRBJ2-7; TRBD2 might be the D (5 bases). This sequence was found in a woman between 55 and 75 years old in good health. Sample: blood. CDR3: CASSTGGRTYEQYF. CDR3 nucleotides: TGTGCCAGTAGCACCGGAGGCAGAACCTACGAGCAGTACTTC.